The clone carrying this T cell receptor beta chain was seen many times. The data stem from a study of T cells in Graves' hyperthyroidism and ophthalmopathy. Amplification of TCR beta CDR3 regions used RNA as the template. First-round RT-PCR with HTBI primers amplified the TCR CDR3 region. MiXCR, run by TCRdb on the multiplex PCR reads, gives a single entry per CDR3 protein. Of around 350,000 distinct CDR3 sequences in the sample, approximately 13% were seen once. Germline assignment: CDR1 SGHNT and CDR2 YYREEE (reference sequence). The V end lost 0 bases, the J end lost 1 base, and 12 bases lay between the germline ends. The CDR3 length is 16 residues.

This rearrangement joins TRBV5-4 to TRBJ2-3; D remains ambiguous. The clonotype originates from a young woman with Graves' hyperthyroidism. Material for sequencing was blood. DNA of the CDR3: TGTGCCAGCAGCTTGGGAGCTGGCTCAGGCACAGATACGCAGTATTTT. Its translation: CASSLGAGSGTDTQYF.